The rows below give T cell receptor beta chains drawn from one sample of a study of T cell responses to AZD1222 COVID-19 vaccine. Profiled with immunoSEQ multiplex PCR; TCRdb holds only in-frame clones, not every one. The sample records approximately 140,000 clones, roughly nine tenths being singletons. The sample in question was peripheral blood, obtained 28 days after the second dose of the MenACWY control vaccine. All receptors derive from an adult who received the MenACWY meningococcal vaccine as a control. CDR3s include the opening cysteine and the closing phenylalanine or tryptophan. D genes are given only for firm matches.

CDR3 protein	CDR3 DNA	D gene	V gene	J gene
CASSLPGGRAPEAFF	TGTGCCAGCAGCCTACCGGGTGGCAGGGCCCCTGAAGCTTTCTTT	NA	TRBV14	TRBJ1-1
CSAQGARVGVNTGELFF	TGCAGCGCCCAGGGGGCAAGGGTTGGGGTGAACACCGGGGAGCTGTTTTTT	TRBD1	TRBV29-1	TRBJ2-2
CASSIGGGLEQYF	TGTGCCAGTAGTATAGGGGGGGGTCTCGAGCAGTACTTC	TRBD2	TRBV19	TRBJ2-7
CASSRRDRDNEKLFF	TGTGCCAGCAGCCGACGGGACAGGGATAATGAAAAACTGTTTTTT	TRBD1	TRBV9	TRBJ1-4
CASSNRGQYEQYF	TGTGCCAGCAGTAACAGGGGGCAATACGAGCAGTACTTC	TRBD1	TRBV6-5	TRBJ2-7
CASIKDGSNQPQHF	TGTGCCAGCATCAAAGATGGGAGCAATCAGCCCCAGCATTTT	NA	TRBV6-5	TRBJ1-5
CASRRSTKSTDTQYF	TGTGCCAGCAGACGATCGACTAAAAGCACAGATACGCAGTATTTT	NA	TRBV11-1	TRBJ2-3
CASSATLTSRETQYF	TGTGCCAGCAGCGCTACCTTGACTAGTCGGGAGACCCAGTACTTC	NA	TRBV5-6	TRBJ2-5
CASSPIPGTGLETQYF	TGTGCCAGCTCACCGATCCCCGGGACAGGGTTAGAGACCCAGTACTTC	TRBD1	TRBV18	TRBJ2-5
CASRSGTLPYEQYF	TGTGCCAGCAGATCCGGGACTCTACCCTACGAGCAGTACTTC	NA	TRBV28	TRBJ2-7
CASSSGSGQTLKYF	TGTGCCAGCAGCTCCGGATCAGGACAAACTTTAAAGTACTTC	NA	TRBV7-3	TRBJ2-5
CASSVAGSGKETQYF	TGTGCCAGCAGCGTAGCGGGGTCAGGGAAAGAGACCCAGTACTTC	NA	TRBV9	TRBJ2-5
CASRPGTGNSPLHF	TGTGCCAGCAGACCCGGGACAGGGAATTCACCCCTCCACTTT	TRBD1	TRBV6-5	TRBJ1-6